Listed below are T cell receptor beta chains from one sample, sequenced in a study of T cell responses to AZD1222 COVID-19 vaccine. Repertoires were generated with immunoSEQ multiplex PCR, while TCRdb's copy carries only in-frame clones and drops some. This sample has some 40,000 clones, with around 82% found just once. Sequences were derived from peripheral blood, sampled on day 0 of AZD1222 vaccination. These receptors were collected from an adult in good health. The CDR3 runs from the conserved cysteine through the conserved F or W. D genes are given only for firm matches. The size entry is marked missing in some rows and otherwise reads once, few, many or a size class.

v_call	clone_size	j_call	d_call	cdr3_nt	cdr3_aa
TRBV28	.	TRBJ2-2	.	TGTGCCAGCAGTTTAGGGTTAGGGGGCACCGGGGAGCTGTTTTTT	CASSLGLGGTGELFF
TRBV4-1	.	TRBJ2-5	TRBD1	TGCGCCAGCAGCCAAGAGACAGGGCTGCGGGAGACCCAGTACTTC	CASSQETGLRETQYF
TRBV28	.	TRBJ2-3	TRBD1	TGTGCCAGCAGTTTGGGACAGGGGGTAATGTTGTCGGATACGCAGTATTTT	CASSLGQGVMLSDTQYF
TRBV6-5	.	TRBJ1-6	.	TGTGCCAGCAGTTACTCGGCGGCCCTTAATTCACCCCTCCACTTT	CASSYSAALNSPLHF
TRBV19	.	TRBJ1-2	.	TGTGCCAGTAGTACCCTTACGGGCGGAGGCTATGGCTACACCTTC	CASSTLTGGGYGYTF
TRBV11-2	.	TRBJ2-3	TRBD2	TGTGCCAGCAGCTCTACAGCGGGGGGGGGCAGAGATACGCAGTATTTT	CASSSTAGGGRDTQYF
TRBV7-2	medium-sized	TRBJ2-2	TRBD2	TGTGCCAGCAGCTACCTAGCGGGGGCGAACACCGGGGAGCTGTTTTTT	CASSYLAGANTGELFF
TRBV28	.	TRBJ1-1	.	TGTGCCAGCGAACAGCTGAACACTGAAGCTTTCTTT	CASEQLNTEAFF
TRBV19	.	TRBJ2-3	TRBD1	TGTGCCAGTAGTAAGGACAGGGGGAAAGGCACAGATACGCAGTATTTT	CASSKDRGKGTDTQYF
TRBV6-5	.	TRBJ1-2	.	TGTGCCAGCAGTTACGGGAGCTCGTACTATGGCTACACCTTC	CASSYGSSYYGYTF
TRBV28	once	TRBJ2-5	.	TGTGCCAGTAGGACGGCTGAGGAGACCCAGTACTTC	CASRTAEETQYF
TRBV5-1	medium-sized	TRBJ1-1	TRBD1	TGCGCCAGCAGCTTGTTTCCCGGGACAGGGGGCATGAACACTGAAGCTTTCTTT	CASSLFPGTGGMNTEAFF
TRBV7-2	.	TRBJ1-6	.	TGTGCCAGCAGCTTACAGCTCTGGGGCGATTCACCCCTCCACTTT	CASSLQLWGDSPLHF
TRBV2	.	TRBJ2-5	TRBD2	TGTGCCAGTAAGGGACTAGCGGCGTTGGCCCAGTACTTC	CASKGLAALAQYF
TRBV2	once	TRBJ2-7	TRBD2	TGTGCCAGCAAGCCGACTAGCGGCTTTTCCTACGAGCAGTACTTC	CASKPTSGFSYEQYF
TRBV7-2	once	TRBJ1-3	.	TGTGCCAGCAGCCGCAGTGTAAGCTCTGGAAACACCATATATTTT	CASSRSVSSGNTIYF
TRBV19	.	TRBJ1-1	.	TGTGCCAGTAGTGCCCGGCGGGGGCGAGGATCCGAAGCTTTCTTT	CASSARRGRGSEAFF
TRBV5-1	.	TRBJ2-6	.	TGCGCCAGCAGCTTGCGGGGTTCTGGGGCCAACGTCCTGACTTTC	CASSLRGSGANVLTF
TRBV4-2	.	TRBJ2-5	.	TGTGCCAGCAGCCCCAGGATGAGGAACGAGGGGGAGACCCAGTACTTC	CASSPRMRNEGETQYF
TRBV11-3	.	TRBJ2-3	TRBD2	TGTGCCAGCAGCAAACGCACCGGGACTAGAAGCACAGATACGCAGTATTTT	CASSKRTGTRSTDTQYF
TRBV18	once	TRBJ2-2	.	TGTGCCAGCTCACCAGCCGGGGAGCTGTTTTTT	CASSPAGELFF
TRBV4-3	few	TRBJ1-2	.	TGCGCCAGCAGCCAAGAACAGTGGGCGAGCTACACCTTC	CASSQEQWASYTF
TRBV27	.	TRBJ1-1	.	TGTGCCAGCACCCCTACGGGGCGAGGGTCTGAAGCTTTCTTT	CASTPTGRGSEAFF
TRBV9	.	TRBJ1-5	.	TGTGCCAGCAGCGCCGCAGGTGGCAATCAGCCCCAGCATTTT	CASSAAGGNQPQHF
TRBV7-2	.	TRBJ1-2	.	TGTGCCAGCAGCTTAGGCCCCTCAGGGGACTATGGCTACACCTTC	CASSLGPSGDYGYTF
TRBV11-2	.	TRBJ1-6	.	TGTGCCAGCAGCTTAGACACAGGGTCATACTCACCCCTCCACTTT	CASSLDTGSYSPLHF
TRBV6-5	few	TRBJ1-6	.	TGTGCCAGCATGGCCAGTTCAGCCTCACCCCTCCACTTT	CASMASSASPLHF
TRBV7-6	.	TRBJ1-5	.	TGTGCCAGCAGCTTGCAGGTGATGGGGCCGGGTGTCTCCCAGCATTTT	CASSLQVMGPGVSQHF
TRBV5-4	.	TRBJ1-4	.	TGTGCCAGCAGTTCAGGGAGCCCTAATGAAAAACTGTTTTTT	CASSSGSPNEKLFF
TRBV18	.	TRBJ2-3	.	TGTGCCAGCTCACCAGAGGCGAGGGCAGATACGCAGTATTTT	CASSPEARADTQYF
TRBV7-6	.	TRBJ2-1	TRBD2	TGTGCCAGCAGCCCCAGGGGGGGACTAGCGGGGATCTCCTACAATGAGCAGTTCTTC	CASSPRGGLAGISYNEQFF
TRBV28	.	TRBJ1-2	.	TGTGCCAGCACGCAGACAGGCGCTAACTATGGCTACACCTTC	CASTQTGANYGYTF
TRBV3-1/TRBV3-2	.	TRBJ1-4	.	TGTGCCAGCAGCCAAGAGGGTGAAAAACTGTTTTTT	CASSQEGEKLFF
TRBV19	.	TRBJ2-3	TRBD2	TGTGCCAGTAGTCTAGCGGGGGGGCCCCCAGATACGCAGTATTTT	CASSLAGGPPDTQYF
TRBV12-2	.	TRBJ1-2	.	TGTGCAAGGTTAGGACAGGGAGGGATCTATGGCTACACCTTC	CARLGQGGIYGYTF